The 26 T cell receptor beta chains below were found in one sample sequenced in a study of blood T cells in healthy people across ages. A second about 6 to 12 cycle PCR used barcoded and J-beta primers. One entry per CDR3 protein results from TCRdb running MiXCR on the 5' RACE reads. Of 550,000 to 600,000 distinct CDR3 sequences listed, around half are singletons. The source material was blood. These receptors all come from a man aged 80 or over in good health.

The rearrangement links TRBV28 to TRBJ2-4, with D possibly TRBD1 on 5 matching bases. Gene TRBJ2-7 matches the end of the DNA better, so the J call may be wrong. The CDR3 totals 13 residues. Germline lookup yields CDR1 MDHEN and CDR2 SYDVKM. The DNA for the CDR3 is TGTGCCAGCAGTGTATCAGGGTACCACGAGCAGTACTTC. Amino acids: CASSVSGYHEQYF.

This clonotype turned up a few times. The chain carries TRBV9 and TRBJ1-1; D perhaps matches TRBD1 (6 bases). The CDR3 runs 15 residues. Trimming took 4 bases from V and 3 from J, leaving 16 bases between them. Germline lookup yields CDR1 SGDLS and CDR2 YYNGEE. In DNA form, the CDR3 reads TGTGCCAGCAGCCCGATGGGGGGGGCTGACACTGAAGCTTTCTTT. It encodes CASSPMGGADTEAFF.

V gene TRBV7-9 combines with J gene TRBJ2-5; D is possibly TRBD2 (6 bases). The V end was cut by 5 bases, the J end by 2 bases, with 21 bases between. Germline values: CDR1 SEHNR, CDR2 FQNEAQ (reference sequence). The CDR3 contains 17 residues. CDR3 DNA sequence: TGTGCCAGCAGCGCCTCTGAGGAGGGCAGACATCAAGAGACCCAGTACTTC. Translated, it gives CASSASEEGRHQETQYF.

This clonotype was counted a few times. This rearrangement joins TRBV5-1 to TRBJ2-1; 13 nucleotides match TRBD2. The junction had 9 bases not matched to a gene; V was cut back by 5 bases and J by 10 bases. CDR3 length equals 15 residues. The germline V gene encodes CDR1 SGHRS and CDR2 YFSETQ. The CDR3 loop reads CASSTGGLAGREQFF. DNA of the CDR3: TGCGCCAGCAGTACCGGGGGACTAGCGGGAAGGGAGCAGTTCTTC.

This clonotype was counted only a few times. The chain couples TRBV20-1 to TRBJ2-3; D gene uncertain. This CDR3 contains 14 residues. Germline lookup yields CDR1 DFQATT and CDR2 SNEGSKA (reference sequence). Trimming removed 0 bases at V and 6 bases at J, with 13 bases between. CDR3 loop: CSARDSSGMDTQYF. CDR3 nucleotide sequence: TGCAGTGCTAGAGATAGTTCAGGCATGGATACGCAGTATTTT.

Comments on this clonotype: Just one base apart from a much larger clone, this may be a read error. J is TRBJ2-1 and V is TRBV6-5; 12 positions agree with TRBD2. The CDR3 totals 16 residues. Germline CDR1 MNHEY, CDR2 SVGAGI. CDR3 nucleotide sequence: TGTGCCAGCAGCCCTCCTAGCGGGAGGGTTTACAATGGGCAGTTCTTC. It translates to CASSPPSGRVYNGQFF.

This sequence joins TRBV6-1 and TRBJ2-3; tentative D call: TRBD2 (6 bases). This CDR3 spans 14 amino acids. V lost 6 bases and J lost 8, with 18 bases in between. CDR1 is MNHNS, CDR2 SASEGT, per germline. DNA for the CDR3: TGTGCCAGCAGCCTTCCCGGGGGTTCAGGTACGCAGTATTTT. As protein: CASSLPGGSGTQYF.

For this clonotype: A much larger clone differs by one base, so this may be a read error. The CDR3, as DNA: TGTGCCAGCAGCCAGCTCCCCTACGCGCAGTACTTC. Translation: CASSQLPYAQYF. The chain carries TRBV7-9 and TRBJ2-4; D is undetermined. Germline CDR1 reads SEHNR; CDR2 reads FQNEAQ (reference sequence). The V gene lost 5 bases and the J gene lost 13 bases, with 15 bases spanning the gap. CDR3 length equals 12 residues.

The chain links TRBV6-2 or TRBV6-3 to TRBJ2-7, with D maybe TRBD2 (5 bases). Deletions cut 2 bases from V and 6 bases from J, with 11 bases between. CDR1 is MNHEY and CDR2 is SVGEGT in the germline V gene. The CDR3 runs to 13 residues. The CDR3 bases are TGTGCCAGCAGTTACACGGACCTAGCCGAGCAGTACTTC. Its protein is CASSYTDLAEQYF.

V is TRBV7-2 and J is TRBJ1-2; unclear D gene. Trimming pared 3 bases from V and 0 bases from J, leaving 11 bases between. In germline, CDR1 is SGHTA, CDR2 FQGNSA. The CDR3 has 15 amino acids. CDR3 protein: CASSFPDGANYGYTF. The CDR3 nucleotides are TGTGCCAGCAGCTTCCCGGACGGAGCTAACTATGGCTACACCTTC.

The rearrangement uses TRBV4-1 and TRBJ1-6; TRBD1 is a possible D gene (6 bases). Germline V gene data show CDR1 as MGHRA and CDR2 as YSYEKL. Trimming shortened V by 0 bases and J by 7 bases, and 10 bases separated the two germline ends. There are 15 residues in the CDR3. The CDR3 DNA sequence: TGCGCCAGCAGCCAAGACGGGCAGGGGAATTCACCCCTCCACTTT. Translating gives CASSQDGQGNSPLHF.

The chain combines TRBV5-1 with TRBJ2-1, with 11 bases lining up with TRBD1. V lost 3 bases, J lost 6 bases, and 2 bases stayed unmatched. This CDR3 contains 14 residues. In germline, CDR1 is SGHRS, CDR2 YFSETQ. The CDR3 DNA reads TGCGCCAGCAGCTGGACAGGGGGCGGCAATGAGCAGTTCTTC. It yields the protein CASSWTGGGNEQFF.

This clonotype was seen only a few times. CDR3: CASSQDGRASGNEQYF. CDR3 bases: TGTGCCAGCAGCCAAGATGGTAGGGCTAGCGGGAACGAGCAGTACTTC. V and J are TRBV4-2 and TRBJ2-7; 9 nucleotides agree with TRBD2. The trim removed 0 bases at V and 5 bases at J, leaving 8 bases unmatched. The CDR3 loop spans 16 amino acids. The germline gives CDR1 LGHNA, CDR2 YNFKEQ.

The chain's CDR3 is CASSLLAGASSYEQYF. DNA for the CDR3: TGTGCCAGCAGTTTATTAGCGGGAGCGTCCTCCTACGAGCAGTACTTC. The chain uses TRBV28 and TRBJ2-7, with 9 bases aligning to TRBD2. CDR1 and CDR2 (germline): MDHEN, SYDVKM. The CDR3 sequence is 16 residues long. V lost 1 base to trimming and J lost 0 bases; unmatched junction nucleotides: 4.

This clonotype has just one count. Sequence at one end of the junction differs from germline and may be a read error. This chain uses TRBV7-9 with TRBJ2-7, with 8 bases lining up with TRBD1. CDR1 and CDR2 from the germline V gene are SEHNR and FQNEAQ (reference sequence). CDR3 size: 14 residues. CDR3 nucleotides: TGTGCCGGCAGCTTGACAGGGGTGAACTACGAGCAGTACTTC. Translation: CAGSLTGVNYEQYF.

This clonotype has more than one count but fewer than ten. The chain couples TRBV5-1 to TRBJ2-7; D not certain. The germline V and J ends were trimmed by 4 bases and 2 bases, with 10 bases remaining between them. There are 13 residues in the CDR3. Looked up from germline, CDR1 is SGHRS and CDR2 is YFSETQ. The CDR3 is CASSPWNPYEQYF. The DNA of the CDR3 is TGCGCCAGCAGCCCCTGGAACCCCTACGAGCAGTACTTC.

The chain recombines TRBV7-2 with TRBJ2-3; D uncertain. CDR1 is SGHTA, CDR2 FQGNSA, per germline. Trimming stripped 0 bases from V and 2 bases from J, with 9 bases between. The CDR3 is made up of 15 amino acids. The CDR3: CASSLAGIYTDTQYF. The CDR3 DNA reads as TGTGCCAGCAGCTTAGCGGGCATCTACACAGATACGCAGTATTTT.

The gene calls are TRBV9 and TRBJ1-1; D call uncertain. The CDR3 covers 13 residues. Germline V gene lookup returns CDR1 SGDLS and CDR2 YYNGEE. V was trimmed by 7 bases and J by 8 bases, leaving 18 bases between them. The CDR3 DNA is TGTGCCAGCTCCATTTCCTTCGGGCAGGAAGCTTTCTTT. This codes for CASSISFGQEAFF.

The rearrangement uses TRBV5-1 and TRBJ2-3; the D is unclear. Trimming pared 0 bases from V and 6 bases from J, leaving 8 bases between. Germline V gene sequence: CDR1 SGHRS, CDR2 YFSETQ. The CDR3 is 13 amino acids. CDR3 sequence: CASSLARRDTQYF. The CDR3 region has the DNA TGCGCCAGCAGCTTGGCCCGGCGGGATACGCAGTATTTT. Based on the CDR3 plus reference TRBV5-1 and TRBJ2-3, the full variable domain is KAGVTQTPRYLIKTRGQQVTLSCSPISGHRSVSWYQQTPGQGLQFLFEYFSETQRNKGNFPGRFSGRQFSNSRSEMNVSTLELGDSALYLCASSLARRDTQYFGPGTRLTVL.

The V and J genes are TRBV20-1 and TRBJ2-3; D uncertain. Trimming took off 3 bases at V and 2 bases at J, with 9 bases between the two ends. This CDR3 contains 13 residues. Germline lookup yields CDR1 DFQATT and CDR2 SNEGSKA (reference sequence). This CDR3 reads CSASPAITDTQYF. CDR3 DNA: TGCAGTGCTAGCCCGGCCATCACAGATACGCAGTATTTT.

This chain links TRBV12-3 or TRBV12-4 with TRBJ2-7; D is uncertain. With the DNA end fitting TRBJ2-5 better, the J assignment may be wrong. The CDR3 runs 15 residues. The CDR3 loop reads CASSPVNMGWETQYF. The CDR3 region has the DNA TGTGCCAGCAGCCCCGTAAACATGGGTTGGGAGACCCAGTACTTC.

The chain couples TRBV7-2 to TRBJ2-4, with TRBD2 matching 7 bases. The DNA end is a closer match to TRBJ2-7, so the J assignment may be wrong. The CDR3 loop spans 15 amino acids. Germline V gene data show CDR1 as SGHTA and CDR2 as FQGNSA. Here the CDR3 reads CASSPPGRLAYEQYF. CDR3 bases: TGTGCCAGCAGCCCCCCCGGGAGGTTAGCCTACGAGCAGTACTTC.

There are a few counts of this clonotype. This chain connects TRBV20-1 to TRBJ2-6; 8 bases agree with TRBD1. CDR3 length: 13 amino acids. CDR1 and CDR2 (germline): DFQATT, SNEGSKA (reference sequence). V gave up 6 bases and J gave up 10 bases; unmatched junction bases: 8. The CDR3 DNA sequence: TGCAGTGCCCCCCGGACAGGGTTGAACGTCCTGACTTTC. Protein: CSAPRTGLNVLTF.

The chain uses TRBV4-3 and TRBJ2-6; D is uncertain. Germline CDR1 reads LGHNA; CDR2 reads YSLEER. The V gene lost 1 base and the J gene lost 0 bases, with 7 bases spanning the gap. This CDR3 is built from 16 residues. Here the CDR3 DNA reads TGCGCCAGCAGCCAAGTTGGTTACTCTGGGGCCAACGTCCTGACTTTC. Its translation: CASSQVGYSGANVLTF.

This sequence joins TRBV6-6 and TRBJ2-5; 12 bases line up with TRBD1. Trimming removed 5 bases from V and 13 bases from J; junction bases left unmatched: 14. The germline CDR1 and CDR2 sequences are MNHNY and SVGAGI (reference sequence). CDR3 length: 15 amino acids. This chain's CDR3 is CASSRGQGAINERYF. The DNA of the CDR3 is TGTGCCAGCAGTCGGGGACAGGGGGCGATTAATGAGCGGTACTTC.

This chain connects TRBV7-2 to TRBJ2-1; D is perhaps TRBD1 or TRBD2 (5 bases each). This CDR3 is 15 amino acids long. Trimming shortened V by 5 bases and J by 7 bases, and 18 bases separated the two germline ends. The V gene's germline CDR1 is SGHTA and CDR2 FQGNSA. The CDR3 reads CASSNPGTHLNEQFF. The CDR3 nucleotides read TGTGCCAGCAGCAACCCCGGGACCCATCTAAATGAGCAGTTCTTC. The full variable domain, completed using reference TRBV7-2 and TRBJ2-1, is GAGVSQSPSNKVTEKGKDVELRCDPISGHTALYWYRQSLGQGLEFLIYFQGNSAPDKSGLPSDRFSAERTGGSVSTLTIQRTQQEDSAVYLCASSNPGTHLNEQFFGPGTRLTVL.